The entry that follows covers one T cell receptor beta chain sequence. TCRdb ran MiXCR on the RT-PCR reads and lists one entry per CDR3 protein. The table lists just under 550,000 distinct CDR3 sequences, roughly 25% of them singletons. This CDR3 has 15 amino acids. CDR1 is LNHNV, CDR2 YYDKDF, per germline (reference sequence). V was cut by 0 bases and J by 4 bases, with 13 bases left in between. The data stem from a study of response to subunit inactivated influenza vaccine. This sample also belongs to another study, concerning T cells expressing NK-cell markers. From that report: For TCR beta, cDNA was produced by 5'RACE template switching with UMIs. Just one sequenced donor of eight was HCMV-seronegative, while seven were seropositive. The study found these clonotypes also leading the CD3+CD56-NKG2C+ fraction in a few donors. It remained uncertain whether the expanded NKG2C+ T cell clones were specific for HCMV antigens.

The rearrangement joins TRBV15 to TRBJ2-7; a weak D match, TRBD1 (6 bases). The sequence was collected from a middle-aged man who received an inactivated influenza vaccine. Specimen: CD4+ T cells sorted from PBMCs, collected 11 to 12 days after vaccination. The chain's CDR3 is CATSREHSGEYEQYF. The CDR3 DNA reads TGTGCCACCAGCAGAGAACATTCAGGGGAATACGAGCAGTACTTC.